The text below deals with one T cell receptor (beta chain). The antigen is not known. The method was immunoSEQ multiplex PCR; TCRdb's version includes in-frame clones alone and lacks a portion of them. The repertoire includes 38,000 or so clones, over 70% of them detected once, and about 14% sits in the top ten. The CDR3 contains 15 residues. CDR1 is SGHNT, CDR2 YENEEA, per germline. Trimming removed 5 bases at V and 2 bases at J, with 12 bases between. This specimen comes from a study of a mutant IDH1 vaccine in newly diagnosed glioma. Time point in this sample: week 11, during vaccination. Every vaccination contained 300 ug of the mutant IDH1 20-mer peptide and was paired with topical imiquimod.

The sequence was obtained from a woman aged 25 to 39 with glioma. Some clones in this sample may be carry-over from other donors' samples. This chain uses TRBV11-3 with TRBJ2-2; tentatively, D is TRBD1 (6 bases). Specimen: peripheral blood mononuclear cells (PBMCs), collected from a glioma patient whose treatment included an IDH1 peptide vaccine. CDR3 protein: CASSLQGFNTGELFF. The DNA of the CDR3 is TGTGCCAGCAGCCTACAGGGTTTTAACACCGGGGAGCTGTTTTTT.